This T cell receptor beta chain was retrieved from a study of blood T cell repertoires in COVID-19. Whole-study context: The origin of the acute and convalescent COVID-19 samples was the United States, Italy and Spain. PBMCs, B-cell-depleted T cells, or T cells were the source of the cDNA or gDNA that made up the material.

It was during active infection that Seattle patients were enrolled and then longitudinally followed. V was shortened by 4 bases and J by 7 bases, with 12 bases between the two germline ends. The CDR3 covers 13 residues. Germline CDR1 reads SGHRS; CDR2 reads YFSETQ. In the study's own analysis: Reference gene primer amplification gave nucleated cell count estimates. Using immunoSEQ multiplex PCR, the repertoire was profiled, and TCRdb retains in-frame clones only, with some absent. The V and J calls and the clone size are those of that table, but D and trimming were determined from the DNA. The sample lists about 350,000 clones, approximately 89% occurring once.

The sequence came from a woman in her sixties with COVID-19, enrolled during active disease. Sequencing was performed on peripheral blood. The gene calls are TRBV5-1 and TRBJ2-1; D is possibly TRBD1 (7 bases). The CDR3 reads CASSQGGVNEQFF. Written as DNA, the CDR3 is TGCGCCAGCAGCCAGGGGGGCGTTAATGAGCAGTTCTTC.